Shown below are 10 T cell receptor beta chains from a single sample sequenced in a study of shared clonotypes between healthy human individuals (dated by TCRdb to the early 2020s). CD8 naive samples consisted of CD45RO-negative cells that were positively selected for CCR7, yielding a CD45RA+CCR7+ population without TemRA cells. Library prep was done by the immunoSEQ multiplex PCR assay. Not all clones reach the TCRdb copy of this immuneACCESS table, which keeps in-frame sequences only. Checked studies attribute under half of the gap to unresolved V genes and leave the rest unexplained. The sample table holds more than 600,000 clones, of which 92% were seen once. The ten largest clones represent approximately 22% of the sample. The sample comprised naive CD8+ T cells sorted from blood. The cell subset or site label for this specimen denotes: CD45RA+CCR7+. All receptors come from a man aged 25 to 45 in good health.

This rearrangement joins TRBV27 to TRBJ2-7, with 13 positions matching TRBD2. With V trimmed by 5 bases and J by 5 bases, 6 bases remained unmatched. Germline loops: CDR1 MNHEY, CDR2 SMNVEV (reference sequence). The CDR3 is made up of 15 amino acids. CDR3: CASSAGTSGINEQYF. The DNA for the CDR3 is TGTGCCAGCAGTGCCGGGACTAGCGGGATCAACGAGCAGTACTTC.

J is TRBJ2-7 and V is TRBV27; 7 bases align to TRBD1. Germline V gives CDR1 MNHEY, CDR2 SMNVEV (reference sequence). V was pared by 3 bases and J by 1 base, with 3 bases of the junction left unmatched. The CDR3 runs to 14 residues. CDR3 region: CASSLGDSSYEQYF. Here the CDR3 DNA reads TGTGCCAGCAGTTTGGGGGACAGTTCCTACGAGCAGTACTTC.

The gene calls are TRBV19 and TRBJ2-7; tentatively, D is TRBD2 (6 bases). V lost 1 base and J 0 bases, leaving 13 bases between the germline ends. This CDR3 spans 16 amino acids. Germline loops: CDR1 LNHDA, CDR2 SQIVND (reference sequence). CDR3 sequence: CASSIGSSGSSYEQYF. The CDR3 coding sequence is TGTGCCAGTAGTATAGGAAGTAGCGGAAGCTCCTACGAGCAGTACTTC.

Remarks on this clone: The sample contains more than one DNA sequence encoding this CDR3. The chain uses TRBV6-5 and TRBJ1-4, with D perhaps matching TRBD1 (5 bases). This CDR3 region has 12 residues. Trimming stripped 5 bases from V and 8 bases from J, with 9 bases between. Germline V gene lookup returns CDR1 MNHEY and CDR2 SVGAGI. In DNA form, the CDR3 reads TGTGCCAGCAGTCCGGGGGGGGAAAAACTGTTTTTT. Protein: CASSPGGEKLFF.

The CDR3 here is CASSLGSGQQETQYF. CDR3 bases: TGTGCCAGCAGCTTAGGTAGCGGGCAACAAGAGACCCAGTACTTC. V and J are TRBV7-9 and TRBJ2-5; the match to TRBD2 covers 7 bases. Trimming removed 1 base from V and 2 bases from J; junction bases left unmatched: 4. CDR1 and CDR2 (germline): SEHNR, FQNEAQ (reference sequence). CDR3 length equals 15 residues.

This clone was observed a single time. The chain employs TRBV6-6 and TRBJ2-4; 8 bases agree with TRBD1. V lost 5 bases, J lost 4 bases, and 4 bases stayed unmatched. The CDR3 sequence is 14 residues long. Germline CDR1 and CDR2: MNHNY and SVGAGI (reference sequence). The CDR3 region has the DNA TGTGCCAGCAGTACGGGACAGGCGAAAAACATTCAGTACTTC. It translates to CASSTGQAKNIQYF.

The gene calls are TRBV29-1 and TRBJ2-5, with D possibly being TRBD1 or TRBD2 (5 bases each). V lost 5 bases and J 0 bases, leaving 13 bases between the germline ends. This CDR3 is 14 amino acids long. Per the germline V gene, CDR1 is SQVTM and CDR2 is ANQGSEA. CDR3 nucleotides: TGCAGCGTTATTCCGGGACGGCACCAAGAGACCCAGTACTTC. Its translation is CSVIPGRHQETQYF.

V and J are TRBV6-1 and TRBJ2-7, with a possible D match to TRBD1 (6 bases). The V gene's germline CDR1 is MNHNS and CDR2 SASEGT. The CDR3 totals 15 residues. With 3 bases removed from V and 2 bases from J, the gap between germline ends came to 14 bases. CDR3 nucleotide sequence: TGTGCCAGCAGTGAGGCCACAGGGATCCCCTACGAGCAGTACTTC. Its translation: CASSEATGIPYEQYF.

This sequence joins TRBV7-3 and TRBJ1-1, with 7 bases aligning to TRBD1. Germline assignment: CDR1 SGHTA and CDR2 FQGTGA. The CDR3 covers 13 residues. Germline trimming cut 5 bases from V and 3 bases from J; bases unmatched to any gene: 3. CDR3 in amino acids: CASSPGGDTEAFF. The CDR3 DNA reads as TGTGCCAGCAGCCCAGGGGGTGACACTGAAGCTTTCTTT.

The chain couples TRBV7-8 to TRBJ1-5; 7 bases match TRBD1. The CDR3 totals 15 residues. The J segment lost 5 bases and the V segment lost 2 bases, leaving 6 bases of the junction unmatched. Germline V gives CDR1 SGHVS, CDR2 FQNEAQ. The CDR3 region has the DNA TGTGCCAGCAGCTTATACCGGGACAGCGATCAGCCCCAGCATTTT. Its translation: CASSLYRDSDQPQHF.